This T cell receptor beta chain came from a study of blood T cells in healthy people across ages. This CDR3 is 14 amino acids long. Germline CDR1 reads ENHRY; CDR2 reads SYGVKD. This clonotype occurred once. Possible read error: a much larger clone is one base away. The second PCR ran roughly 6 to 11 cycles with a sample-barcoded 5' primer and J-beta primers. TCRdb passed the 5' RACE reads through MiXCR, listing each CDR3 protein once. The sample includes about 1.7 million distinct CDR3 sequences, approximately 30% of them seen just once. The gene calls are TRBV10-3 and TRBJ2-3, with D maybe TRBD2 (6 bases). Sequenced: blood. The clonotype comes from a woman in her 30s in good health. CDR3 coding DNA: TGTGCCATCGGTGAGTCGGGGGGCACAGATACGCAGTATTTT. It specifies CAIGESGGTDTQYF.